The 31 T cell receptor beta chains reported below all come from one sample, sequenced in a study of blood T cell repertoires in COVID-19. TCRdb's copy holds only in-frame clones and misses some; the assay was immunoSEQ multiplex PCR. The sample shows about 110,000 clones, less than 75% of them seen only once. The sequenced sample consisted of peripheral blood. All receptors derive from a woman aged 35 to 49 with acute or convalescent COVID-19.

The V and J genes are TRBV7-9 and TRBJ2-6, with D perhaps matching TRBD1 (6 bases). The CDR3 is 16 amino acids. Germline lookup yields CDR1 SEHNR and CDR2 FQNEAQ (reference sequence). Trimming removed 5 bases from V and 1 base from J, with 12 bases in between. In DNA form, the CDR3 reads TGTGCCAGCAGCGAAAACAGGGTTTCTGGGGCCAACGTCCTGACTTTC. Residues: CASSENRVSGANVLTF.

This clone was seen a few times. The gene calls are TRBV27 and TRBJ2-2; 11 bases line up with TRBD2. The CDR3 loop spans 16 amino acids. Germline V gives CDR1 MNHEY, CDR2 SMNVEV (reference sequence). J was trimmed by 0 bases and V by 8 bases; bases with no gene match: 5. In nucleotides, the CDR3 is TGTGCCAGCTGCCCTAGCGGGGGGACGAACACCGGGGAGCTGTTTTTT. Translated, it gives CASCPSGGTNTGELFF.

The rearrangement joins TRBV30 to TRBJ2-1, with 7 bases aligning to TRBD2. The J segment lost 5 bases and the V segment lost 3 bases, leaving 10 bases of the junction unmatched. Looked up from germline, CDR1 is GTSNPN and CDR2 is SVGIG (reference sequence). The CDR3 sequence is 15 residues long. Here the CDR3 reads CAWRKPGGSNNEQFF. As DNA, the CDR3 is TGTGCCTGGAGAAAACCCGGCGGGAGCAACAATGAGCAGTTCTTC.

V is TRBV7-3 and J is TRBJ2-1; 8 bases are shared with TRBD2. The CDR3 totals 15 residues. CDR1 is SGHTA, CDR2 FQGTGA, per germline. The V segment lost 1 base and the J segment 7 bases; nucleotides outside the gene matches: 6. Here the CDR3 DNA reads TGTGCCAGCAGCTTAATATTTGGCGGGAGGAATGAGCAGTTCTTC. It specifies CASSLIFGGRNEQFF.

The chain carries TRBV2 and TRBJ1-2; 7 bases line up with TRBD1. There are 13 residues in the CDR3. The germline gives CDR1 SNHLY, CDR2 FYNNEI. The junction had 4 bases not matched to a gene; V was cut back by 6 bases and J by 3 bases. In nucleotides, the CDR3 is TGTGCCAGCAGCGGGGACAGCCACTATGGCTACACCTTC. Translation gives CASSGDSHYGYTF.

The gene calls are TRBV28 and TRBJ2-1; a possible D gene is TRBD1 (5 bases). The ends were cut back, 8 bases at V and 3 bases at J, with 8 bases in the middle. The length of the CDR3 is 12 residues. Germline CDR1 reads MDHEN; CDR2 reads SYDVKM. The CDR3 bases are TGTGCCAGCTCGGACAACTACAATGAGCAGTTCTTC. Its protein is CASSDNYNEQFF.

The rearrangement uses TRBV7-2 and TRBJ2-3; 8 bases agree with TRBD2. This CDR3 region has 15 residues. J lost 1 base, V lost 5 bases, and 5 bases had no gene match. Per the germline V gene, CDR1 is SGHTA and CDR2 is FQGNSA. In DNA form, the CDR3 reads TGTGCCAGCAGCAAACCGGGACTAGGCACAGATACGCAGTATTTT. Its translation is CASSKPGLGTDTQYF.

This chain links TRBV30 with TRBJ2-6; 9 nucleotides match TRBD1. CDR3 length: 17 residues. V lost 6 bases, J lost 0 bases, and 9 bases stayed unmatched. Germline-derived CDR1 and CDR2 are GTSNPN and SVGIG (reference sequence). The CDR3 nucleotides read TGTGCCTGCCGCCGGGACAGGGCTATCTCTGGGGCCAACGTCCTGACTTTC. This translates into CACRRDRAISGANVLTF.

J is TRBJ1-6 and V is TRBV6-2 or TRBV6-3, with 10 bases identical to TRBD1. V was pared by 2 bases and J by 6 bases, with 4 bases of the junction left unmatched. Per germline, CDR1 MNHEY and CDR2 SVGEGT. This CDR3 comprises 16 residues. The CDR3 is CASSYGTGAINSPLHF. Here the CDR3 DNA reads TGTGCCAGCAGTTACGGGACAGGGGCAATTAATTCACCCCTCCACTTT.

The chain is built from TRBV6-5 and TRBJ2-7; TRBD1 agrees at 7 bases. V was clipped by 5 bases and J by 3 bases; unmatched bases: 7. CDR1 MNHEY and CDR2 SVGAGI come from the germline V gene. There are 14 residues in the CDR3. CDR3 sequence (DNA): TGTGCCAGCAGTAAACAGACAGGGTACTACGAGCAGTACTTC. The encoded protein is CASSKQTGYYEQYF.

The chain has TRBV6-1 and TRBJ2-1; D possibly corresponds to TRBD1 (7 bases). CDR3 length equals 13 residues. V was pared by 3 bases and J by 12 bases, with 15 bases between. Per germline, CDR1 MNHNS and CDR2 SASEGT. The CDR3 here is CASSEGGGQVQFF. DNA of the CDR3: TGTGCCAGCAGTGAGGGGGGTGGACAGGTGCAGTTCTTC.

The rearrangement joins TRBV13 to TRBJ1-1; D is ambiguous. Trimming shortened V by 6 bases and J by 1 base, and 18 bases separated the two germline ends. CDR1 and CDR2 (germline): PRHDT, FYEKMQ (reference sequence). The CDR3 consists of 16 residues. In nucleotides, the CDR3 is TGTGCCAGCAGACACTTTTTGGACTCTCGGAACACTGAAGCTTTCTTT. Translation gives CASRHFLDSRNTEAFF.

This clone was picked up many times. V gene TRBV7-2 combines with J gene TRBJ2-7, with 12 bases fitting TRBD1. Germline V CDR1 and CDR2: SGHTA, FQGNSA. The CDR3 has 13 residues. With 8 bases clipped from V and 6 bases from J, the junction kept 5 bases outside the gene matches. Written as DNA, the CDR3 is TGTGCCAGCGGGTGGGACAGGGGGCGCGAGCAGTACTTC. It translates to CASGWDRGREQYF.

The J gene is TRBJ2-3, the V gene TRBV28; TRBD2 matches at 7 bases. The CDR3 is 15 residues long. CDR1 MDHEN and CDR2 SYDVKM come from the germline V gene. The trim removed 5 bases at V and 7 bases at J, leaving 12 bases unmatched. Written as DNA, the CDR3 is TGTGCCAGCAGTGCCCCGGGGGGAGAATCAAATACGCAGTATTTT. Its protein is CASSAPGGESNTQYF. Full variable domain (outside the CDR3, taken from reference TRBV28 and TRBJ2-3): DVKVTQSSRYLVKRTGEKVFLECVQDMDHENMFWYRQDPGLGLRLIYFSYDVKMKEKGDIPEGYSVSREKKERFSLILESASTNQTSMYLCASSAPGGESNTQYFGPGTRLTVL.

V usage is TRBV4-1 and J usage is TRBJ1-3; possible D gene TRBD1, 5 bases. There are 17 residues in the CDR3. Deletions cut 1 base from V and 4 bases from J, with 17 bases between. Germline V gives CDR1 MGHRA, CDR2 YSYEKL. The CDR3 DNA reads TGCGCCAGCAGCCAAGCAGGATGGGGCTCGTCGGGAAACACCATATATTTT. Translated: CASSQAGWGSSGNTIYF.

The gene calls are TRBV12-3 or TRBV12-4 and TRBJ2-7, with D possibly TRBD1 on 5 matching bases. The CDR3 length is 13 residues. V lost 2 bases and J 3 bases, leaving 8 bases between the germline ends. In DNA, the CDR3 is TGTGCCAGCAGTTTAAACAGGAACTACGAGCAGTACTTC. It is translated as CASSLNRNYEQYF.

This clone was counted only a few times. The V gene is TRBV30, the J gene TRBJ2-3, with TRBD1 matching over 7 bases. The CDR3 covers 15 residues. Germline trimming cut 2 bases from V and 4 bases from J; bases unmatched to any gene: 9. Germline values: CDR1 GTSNPN, CDR2 SVGIG (reference sequence). In DNA, the CDR3 is TGTGCCTGGAGTACTGGCAGGGGGAGTGCAGATACGCAGTATTTT. Amino acid sequence: CAWSTGRGSADTQYF.

The rearrangement links TRBV7-2 to TRBJ2-7; 11 nucleotides align to TRBD2. With 4 bases clipped from V and 2 bases from J, the junction kept 4 bases outside the gene matches. From germline, CDR1 is SGHTA and CDR2 FQGNSA. The CDR3 is 15 amino acids. The DNA for the CDR3 is TGTGCCAGCAGCTCGGGACTAGCGGCTACCTACGAGCAGTACTTC. Translating it yields CASSSGLAATYEQYF.

The chain employs TRBV6-1 and TRBJ2-7; D might be TRBD2 (6 bases). V gave up 0 bases and J gave up 5 bases, with 11 bases separating them. Germline V gene data show CDR1 as MNHNS and CDR2 as SASEGT. This CDR3 comprises 14 residues. The CDR3 DNA reads as TGTGCCAGCAGTGAAGCGGGGGGTCCAGACGAGCAGTACTTC. Translated: CASSEAGGPDEQYF.

The sample holds a few counts of this clone. The chain uses TRBV7-2 and TRBJ1-5; D is ambiguous. The CDR3 extends over 14 amino acids. Between the trimmed V and J ends, which lost 5 bases and 4 bases, there was a span of 12 bases. CDR1 is SGHTA, CDR2 FQGNSA, per germline. The CDR3 protein is CASSPLVGNQPQHF. The CDR3 DNA sequence: TGTGCCAGCAGCCCGTTGGTCGGGAATCAGCCCCAGCATTTT.

The chain links TRBV19 to TRBJ2-2; 9 bases agree with TRBD1. CDR3 length: 16 amino acids. Germline loops: CDR1 LNHDA, CDR2 SQIVND (reference sequence). With 10 bases clipped from V and 0 bases from J, the junction kept 9 bases outside the gene matches. CDR3 protein: CATKSWDRANTGELFF. The CDR3 nucleotides read TGTGCCACCAAGTCCTGGGACAGGGCGAACACCGGGGAGCTGTTTTTT.

J is TRBJ2-5 and V is TRBV9, with 9 bases lining up with TRBD2. The V and J ends lost 1 base and 2 bases, in that order; junction bases with no gene match: 6. Germline CDR1 reads SGDLS; CDR2 reads YYNGEE. The CDR3 has 16 amino acids. The CDR3 spells CASSVRALAGQETQYF. For the CDR3, the DNA is TGTGCCAGCAGCGTAAGAGCCCTAGCGGGACAAGAGACCCAGTACTTC.

V gene TRBV14 combines with J gene TRBJ2-5; TRBD2 matches at 9 bases. Germline V gene lookup returns CDR1 SGHDN and CDR2 FVKESK. CDR3 length equals 15 residues. With 4 bases clipped from V and 5 bases from J, the junction kept 8 bases outside the gene matches. CDR3 sequence: CASSPLAGVGETQYF. The CDR3, as DNA: TGTGCCAGCAGCCCTTTAGCGGGGGTAGGGGAGACCCAGTACTTC.

The chain is built from TRBV2 and TRBJ2-7; 8 positions agree with TRBD2. V gave up 6 bases and J gave up 2 bases; unmatched junction bases: 9. The length of the CDR3 is 15 residues. Germline CDR1 is SNHLY and CDR2 is FYNNEI. CDR3 in DNA: TGTGCCAGCAGCCCCCAGACTAGCGCCGCCTACGAGCAGTACTTC. As protein: CASSPQTSAAYEQYF. Supplemented by reference TRBV2 and TRBJ2-7, the full variable domain reads EPEVTQTPSHQVTQMGQEVILRCVPISNHLYFYWYRQILGQKVEFLVSFYNNEISEKSEIFDDQFSVERPDGSNFTLKIRSTKLEDSAMYFCASSPQTSAAYEQYFGPGTRLTVT.

This chain uses TRBV4-1 with TRBJ1-5; no firm D call. The V and J ends lost 1 base and 0 bases respectively, with 10 bases between them. The CDR3 extends over 16 amino acids. The V gene's germline CDR1 is MGHRA and CDR2 YSYEKL. This chain's CDR3 is CASSQVGRDSNQPQHF. The DNA for the CDR3 is TGCGCCAGCAGCCAAGTGGGGAGGGATAGCAATCAGCCCCAGCATTTT.

The V and J genes are TRBV3-1 (or the pseudogene TRBV3-2) and TRBJ1-2, with D unclear. The V end was cut by 1 base, the J end by 4 bases, with 7 bases between. The CDR3 has 13 amino acids. Germline CDR1 and CDR2: LGHDT and YNNKEL (reference sequence). CDR3 in DNA: TGTGCCAGCAGCCAAGGAGAAATCTATGGCTACACCTTC. Protein sequence: CASSQGEIYGYTF.

The J gene is TRBJ1-5, the V gene TRBV18; 11 bases are shared with TRBD1. The CDR3 spans 17 residues. Germline V gene data show CDR1 as KGHSH and CDR2 as LQKENI. V was clipped by 6 bases and J by 4 bases; unmatched bases: 11. The CDR3 protein is CASSAPGQGGKNQPQHF. The CDR3 DNA reads TGTGCCAGCTCGGCCCCGGGACAGGGGGGTAAGAATCAGCCCCAGCATTTT.

This chain uses TRBV10-3 with TRBJ1-5; D is uncertain. The CDR3 runs to 14 residues. Per germline, CDR1 ENHRY and CDR2 SYGVKD. V was shortened by 9 bases and J by 0 bases, with 12 bases between the two germline ends. The CDR3 nucleotides are TGTGCCATTTCTCTCGAGCGTAGCAATCAGCCCCAGCATTTT. Its translation is CAISLERSNQPQHF.

The chain recombines TRBV4-2 with TRBJ1-5, with D unclear. V dropped 0 bases and J dropped 9 bases, with 15 bases sitting between them. This CDR3 comprises 15 residues. CDR1 and CDR2 (germline): LGHNA, YNFKEQ. Here the CDR3 reads CASSQDRRVYGPQHF. For the CDR3, the DNA is TGTGCCAGCAGCCAAGATAGGAGAGTCTATGGGCCCCAGCATTTT.

V gene TRBV12-3 or TRBV12-4 combines with J gene TRBJ2-3; 9 bases line up with TRBD1. The CDR3 spans 13 residues. Trimming at V came to 7 bases and at J to 5 bases, leaving 4 bases not matched to a gene. The CDR3 here is CASIQGAGDTQYF. The CDR3 DNA follows: TGTGCCAGCATACAGGGGGCCGGAGATACGCAGTATTTT.

This chain uses TRBV28 with TRBJ2-7, with D tentatively TRBD2 (5 bases). The CDR3 is 16 amino acids. Germline CDR1 MDHEN, CDR2 SYDVKM. With 3 bases removed from V and 3 bases from J, the gap between germline ends came to 18 bases. CDR3 bases: TGTGCCAGCAGTTTTCCCGCCTGGTCCGGGAACTACGAGCAGTACTTC. It specifies CASSFPAWSGNYEQYF.